These 31 T cell receptor beta chains came from one sample sequenced in a study of CD8+ T cells in alopecia areata. The sample's treatment: oral pan-JAK inhibitor, 5-10 mg twice daily. Sequencing templates came from extracted RNA that was reverse transcribed into cDNA. TCRdb's copy holds only in-frame clones and misses some; the assay was immunoSEQ multiplex PCR. This table has about 94,000 clones, about two thirds appearing once. Sequencing used CD8+ T cells sorted from blood, obtained between weeks 44 and 45, from a patient treated with tofacitinib. The receptors were sampled from a human donor with alopecia areata.

In this sample, this clone turned up a few times. The V call is TRBV13, the J call TRBJ1-2; D unresolved. The ends were cut back, 1 base at V and 5 bases at J, with 5 bases in the middle. The CDR3 consists of 12 residues. CDR1 is PRHDT, CDR2 FYEKMQ, per germline (reference sequence). CDR3 protein: CASSLAVYGYTF. CDR3 nucleotides: TGTGCCAGCAGCTTAGCAGTGTATGGCTACACCTTC.

This clone was observed a handful of times. The rearrangement links TRBV5-6 to TRBJ1-5; D gene unclear. Trimming removed 0 bases from V and 7 bases from J, with 5 bases in between. This CDR3 comprises 12 residues. The germline CDR1 and CDR2 sequences are SGHDT and YYEEEE. CDR3 region: CASSLGRQPQHF. Written as DNA, the CDR3 is TGTGCCAGCAGCTTGGGTAGACAGCCCCAGCATTTT.

There are a few counts of this clone. CDR3 bases: TGTGCTAGTGGTTTGGGGACAGCCAACGAGCAGTACTTC. It codes for CASGLGTANEQYF. The chain couples TRBV12-5 to TRBJ2-7, with D tentatively TRBD1 (6 bases). Germline CDR1 LGHNT, CDR2 FRNRAP. This CDR3 contains 13 residues. Between the trimmed V and J ends, which lost 1 base and 5 bases, there was a span of 9 bases.

The rearrangement joins TRBV19 to TRBJ1-2, with D maybe TRBD1 (6 bases). The V gene lost 8 bases and the J gene lost 8 bases, with 21 bases spanning the gap. This CDR3 region has 14 residues. Germline assignment: CDR1 LNHDA and CDR2 SQIVND (reference sequence). The CDR3 DNA sequence: TGTGCCAGTGGATACCGGGACACCACAGGGGGCTACACCTTC. This encodes CASGYRDTTGGYTF.

The gene calls are TRBV2 and TRBJ1-1; 7 positions agree with TRBD1. In germline, CDR1 is SNHLY, CDR2 FYNNEI. The CDR3 consists of 15 residues. With 0 bases clipped from V and 6 bases from J, the junction kept 7 bases outside the gene matches. CDR3 sequence reads: CASSEAQGVASEAFF. The CDR3 DNA is TGTGCCAGCAGTGAAGCTCAGGGGGTGGCCTCTGAAGCTTTCTTT.

Comments on this clone: This sample includes further DNA sequences coding for the same CDR3. The V call is TRBV6-4, the J call TRBJ2-3; 11 positions match TRBD2. CDR3 length: 15 residues. Looked up from germline, CDR1 is MRHNA and CDR2 is SNTAGT. The V and J ends lost 3 bases and 2 bases, in that order; junction bases with no gene match: 1. The CDR3 region has the DNA TGTGCCAGCAGTGATAGCGGGGGGGCCACAGATACGCAGTATTTT. Its translation is CASSDSGGATDTQYF.

The V gene is TRBV19, the J gene TRBJ2-6; either TRBD1 or TRBD2 may supply D (5 bases each). The V end lost 5 bases, the J end lost 2 bases, and 13 bases lay between the germline ends. Germline CDR1 reads LNHDA; CDR2 reads SQIVND (reference sequence). The CDR3 sequence is 16 residues long. This CDR3 is CASSEGLTPGANVLTF. The DNA for the CDR3 is TGTGCCAGTAGTGAGGGGTTGACTCCTGGGGCCAACGTCCTGACTTTC.

The CDR3 DNA reads as TGTGCTAGTGGCTCCGGGACAGGGGGGACCGGGGAGCTGTTTTTT. Encoded protein: CASGSGTGGTGELFF. This chain connects TRBV12-5 to TRBJ2-2, with 11 positions matching TRBD1. Germline CDR1 LGHNT, CDR2 FRNRAP. CDR3 size: 15 residues. J lost 5 bases, V lost 6 bases, and 5 bases had no gene match.

The J gene is TRBJ2-2, the V gene TRBV6-6; either TRBD1 or TRBD2 may fit D (5 bases each). Trimming took 10 bases from V and 1 from J, leaving 10 bases between them. This CDR3 contains 13 residues. Germline CDR1 is MNHNY and CDR2 is SVGAGI (reference sequence). The DNA of the CDR3 is TGTGCCACGAGGGGTGAGAACACCGGGGAGCTGTTTTTT. This gives the protein CATRGENTGELFF.

Concerning this clone itself: Germline is not matched at one junction end, which may reflect a read error. The chain employs TRBV29-1 and TRBJ2-1; 9 bases map to TRBD1. Germline V gene sequence: CDR1 SQVTM, CDR2 ANQGSEA. The CDR3 totals 15 residues. CDR3 coding DNA: TGCAGCGTCGAAGGGACAGGGAGCTCCTACAAGGAGCAGTTCTTC. Amino acids: CSVEGTGSSYKEQFF.

The rearrangement uses TRBV9 and TRBJ1-1, with D possibly being TRBD1 (6 bases). V lost 0 bases to trimming and J lost 11 bases, with 17 bases between them. Germline V gene sequence: CDR1 SGDLS, CDR2 YYNGEE. The CDR3 spans 14 residues. The CDR3 spells CASSVAQKQGRAFF. The CDR3 coding sequence is TGTGCCAGCAGCGTAGCTCAGAAACAGGGCCGGGCTTTCTTT.

This clone appeared a few times. V gene TRBV9 combines with J gene TRBJ2-7; D may be TRBD2 (5 bases). This CDR3 has 13 residues. Germline V gene sequence: CDR1 SGDLS, CDR2 YYNGEE. V was trimmed by 2 bases and J by 6 bases, leaving 12 bases between them. The CDR3 DNA follows: TGTGCCAGCAGCGTGGGGAGTCGGGCCGAGCAGTACTTC. Translated, it gives CASSVGSRAEQYF.

CDR3 in amino acids: CAWSNANTEAFF. The CDR3 DNA follows: TGTGCCTGGAGTAACGCGAACACTGAAGCTTTCTTT. The chain carries TRBV30 and TRBJ1-1; D not resolved. The CDR3 extends over 12 amino acids. Trimming cost V 2 bases and J 1 base, with 5 bases left between them. CDR1 is GTSNPN and CDR2 is SVGIG in the germline V gene (reference sequence).

This clone was observed once. The genes are TRBV12-5 and TRBJ2-1, with D uncertain. This CDR3 spans 14 amino acids. Looked up from germline, CDR1 is LGHNT and CDR2 is FRNRAP. The V and J ends lost 3 bases and 4 bases respectively, with 10 bases between them. The CDR3 DNA reads TGTGCTAGTGGTTTTGAGGACGGATACAATGAGCAGTTCTTC. As protein: CASGFEDGYNEQFF.

This sequence joins TRBV27 and TRBJ1-1, with D maybe TRBD1 (6 bases). Trimming took 0 bases from V and 8 from J, leaving 10 bases between them. CDR3 size: 13 residues. Germline CDR1 and CDR2: MNHEY and SMNVEV (reference sequence). Here the CDR3 reads CASSLSIGGEAFF. The CDR3 nucleotides are TGTGCCAGCAGTTTATCGATAGGGGGAGAAGCTTTCTTT.

The rearrangement links TRBV5-1 to TRBJ2-7; 8 positions match TRBD1. Germline assignment: CDR1 SGHRS and CDR2 YFSETQ. The CDR3 spans 14 residues. V was pared by 5 bases and J by 3 bases, with 7 bases of the junction left unmatched. Here the CDR3 DNA reads TGCGCCAGCAGACACGGACAGGGAGACTACGAGCAGTACTTC. Residues: CASRHGQGDYEQYF.

This rearrangement joins TRBV4-3 to TRBJ2-1; 8 nucleotides line up with TRBD2. CDR1 LGHNA and CDR2 YSLEER come from the germline V gene. The CDR3 loop spans 16 amino acids. Trimming at V came to 0 bases and at J to 3 bases, leaving 4 bases not matched to a gene. The CDR3 bases are TGCGCCAGCAGCCAAGAGAGCGGGGGTCTCTACAATGAGCAGTTCTTC. As protein: CASSQESGGLYNEQFF.

This sequence joins TRBV28 and TRBJ2-7, with D perhaps matching TRBD1 (5 bases). Germline V gene data show CDR1 as MDHEN and CDR2 as SYDVKM. The CDR3 is 12 amino acids. Trimming took 8 bases from V and 1 from J, leaving 9 bases between them. The CDR3 here is CASSGSSYEQYF. CDR3 in DNA: TGTGCCAGCTCAGGGTCTTCCTACGAGCAGTACTTC.

This clone has more than one count but fewer than ten. The genes are TRBV19 and TRBJ1-1, with 7 bases matching TRBD1. CDR3 length equals 18 residues. The V segment lost 3 bases and the J segment 0 bases; nucleotides outside the gene matches: 13. CDR1 LNHDA and CDR2 SQIVND come from the germline V gene (reference sequence). The CDR3 loop reads CASSIEPGGPGVNTEAFF. DNA of the CDR3: TGTGCCAGTAGTATTGAGCCAGGGGGGCCTGGTGTGAACACTGAAGCTTTCTTT.

This clone was counted a few times. The chain joins TRBV6-1 to TRBJ1-2; D perhaps matches TRBD1 (6 bases). The CDR3 has 12 residues. Germline lookup yields CDR1 MNHNS and CDR2 SASEGT. Between the trimmed V and J ends, which lost 5 bases and 8 bases, there was a span of 12 bases. This chain's CDR3 is CASSYLRGGYTF. CDR3 coding DNA: TGTGCCAGCAGTTATCTCAGGGGAGGCTACACCTTC.

V is TRBV28 and J is TRBJ2-1; D gene ambiguous. The V gene lost 4 bases and the J gene lost 5 bases, with 15 bases spanning the gap. Germline CDR1 and CDR2: MDHEN and SYDVKM. The CDR3 is made up of 15 amino acids. CDR3 protein: CASSSSSRVNNEQFF. The CDR3 DNA follows: TGTGCCAGCAGTTCCTCGAGCCGGGTTAACAATGAGCAGTTCTTC. Full variable domain (rest looked up from reference TRBV28 and TRBJ2-1): DVKVTQSSRYLVKRTGEKVFLECVQDMDHENMFWYRQDPGLGLRLIYFSYDVKMKEKGDIPEGYSVSREKKERFSLILESASTNQTSMYLCASSSSSRVNNEQFFGPGTRLTVL.

This clone was observed a handful of times. The genes are TRBV5-6 and TRBJ2-7, with 8 bases that match TRBD1. CDR3 length: 14 residues. The V gene's germline CDR1 is SGHDT and CDR2 YYEEEE. Trimming took 3 bases from V and 2 from J; bases not matched to a gene: 4. The CDR3 DNA is TGTGCCAGCAGCTCTGGGACAGGCACCTACGAGCAGTACTTC. Amino acid sequence: CASSSGTGTYEQYF. The complete variable domain, with remaining parts taken from reference TRBV5-6 and TRBJ2-7, reads DAGVTQSPTHLIKTRGQQVTLRCSPKSGHDTVSWYQQALGQGPQFIFQYYEEEERQRGNFPDRFSGHQFPNYSSELNVNALLLGDSALYLCASSSGTGTYEQYFGPGTRLTVT.

The gene calls are TRBV9 and TRBJ1-3; D may be TRBD1 (6 bases). Trimming stripped 0 bases from V and 0 bases from J, with 13 bases between. Germline V lookup: CDR1 SGDLS, CDR2 YYNGEE. The CDR3 runs to 17 residues. The CDR3 is CASSVEWRGNSGNTIYF. The CDR3 DNA reads as TGTGCCAGCAGCGTAGAGTGGAGGGGGAACTCTGGAAACACCATATATTTT.

This clone was detected only a few times. This chain uses TRBV4-3 with TRBJ1-1; D unresolved. Germline CDR1 and CDR2: LGHNA and YSLEER. V was clipped by 4 bases and J by 3 bases, with 9 bases between them. The CDR3 extends over 13 amino acids. DNA for the CDR3: TGCGCCAGCAGCCGCGGTGGGGACACTGAAGCTTTCTTT. This sequence encodes CASSRGGDTEAFF.

The chain is built from TRBV6-6 and TRBJ1-1, with D perhaps TRBD1 (5 bases). V was trimmed by 5 bases and J by 3 bases, leaving 16 bases between them. CDR1 is MNHNY and CDR2 is SVGAGI in the germline V gene (reference sequence). The CDR3 runs 15 residues. CDR3 in amino acids: CASSPKTGGYTEAFF. The CDR3 nucleotides are TGTGCCAGCAGTCCGAAGACTGGGGGGTACACTGAAGCTTTCTTT.

This clone is medium-sized by share. This rearrangement joins TRBV27 to TRBJ1-5; D is ambiguous. Per germline, CDR1 MNHEY and CDR2 SMNVEV (reference sequence). V lost 4 bases and J lost 0, with 10 bases in between. This CDR3 has 15 amino acids. The CDR3, as DNA: TGTGCCAGCAGTTCCAGCCTGGGTAGCAATCAGCCCCAGCATTTT. Encoded protein: CASSSSLGSNQPQHF.

The chain carries TRBV4-3 and TRBJ1-2, with D perhaps TRBD1 (5 bases). This CDR3 comprises 15 residues. V lost 0 bases and J 6 bases, leaving 14 bases between the germline ends. Germline V gene sequence: CDR1 LGHNA, CDR2 YSLEER. The CDR3 DNA sequence: TGCGCCAGCAGCCAAGATAGGGCAGGGTTGGATGGCTACACCTTC. Its protein is CASSQDRAGLDGYTF.

The chain joins TRBV19 to TRBJ2-2; 13 nucleotides agree with TRBD2. The CDR3 contains 15 residues. The junction had 5 bases not matched to a gene; V was cut back by 9 bases and J by 4 bases. The germline gives CDR1 LNHDA, CDR2 SQIVND (reference sequence). DNA of the CDR3: TGTGCCAGCCAACGACTAGCGGGGGGCACCGGGGAGCTGTTTTTT. Translation: CASQRLAGGTGELFF.

This clone was seen just once. V and J are TRBV19 and TRBJ2-5, with 7 positions matching TRBD1. J gave up 3 bases and V 6 bases, and 4 bases lay outside the gene matches. Per the germline V gene, CDR1 is LNHDA and CDR2 is SQIVND (reference sequence). The length of the CDR3 is 13 residues. The CDR3 is CASRRQGEETQYF. The DNA of the CDR3 is TGTGCCAGTAGGAGACAGGGAGAAGAGACCCAGTACTTC.

The V call is TRBV5-1, the J call TRBJ2-3; D might be TRBD2 (5 bases). V was shortened by 2 bases and J by 5 bases, with 15 bases between the two germline ends. This CDR3 has 15 residues. Germline CDR1 and CDR2: SGHRS and YFSETQ. CDR3 DNA: TGCGCCAGCAGCTTCGAGGGCACGAACCAAGATACGCAGTATTTT. Residues: CASSFEGTNQDTQYF.

In this sample, this clone turned up a few times. The J gene is TRBJ2-7, the V gene TRBV30; 11 bases are shared with TRBD2. CDR1 and CDR2 (germline): GTSNPN, SVGIG (reference sequence). The CDR3 runs 13 residues. J lost 6 bases, V lost 3 bases, and 4 bases had no gene match. The CDR3 sequence is CAWRGLAGGEQYF. CDR3 in DNA: TGTGCCTGGAGGGGTCTAGCGGGGGGCGAGCAGTACTTC.